This is a list of T cell receptor beta chains from one sample in a study of tumor and adjacent non-tumor tissue in lung cancer. TCRdb fed the multiplex PCR reads into MiXCR, producing one record per CDR3 protein. There are some 200,000 distinct CDR3 sequences in the sample; 71% occur only once, and around 25% lies in the top ten. Input material: lung tumor tissue. The receptors derive from a man aged 60 to 75 with non-small cell lung cancer. Both conserved end residues are part of each CDR3. A D gene is named only where the DNA matches it firmly. Some rows have no size entry. The others give once, few or many, or a class for an expanded clone.

CDR3aa	CDR3nt	abundance	j_gene	v_gene	d_gene
CASCLAQKLAGHNEQFF	TGTGCCAGCTGCTTAGCACAGAAACTAGCGGGACACAATGAGCAGTTCTTC	NA	TRBJ2-1	TRBV5-5	TRBD2
CSARLGQGTDTHYF	TGTAGTGCTAGGTTAGGACAGGGCACAGATACGCACTATTTT	NA	TRBJ2-3	TRBV20-1	TRBD1
CVSSLRGGAGTEAFF	TGTGTCAGCAGCCTAAGGGGGGGTGCGGGCACTGAAGCTTTCTTT	NA	TRBJ1-1	TRBV11-2	NA
CTSSLEWGVNNEQFF	TGTACCAGCAGCTTGGAGTGGGGGGTGAACAATGAGCAGTTCTTC	once	TRBJ2-1	TRBV11-3	NA
CASSYFGSGAMNTEAFF	TGTGCCAGCAGTTACTTTGGGTCAGGCGCCATGAACACTGAAGCTTTCTTT	NA	TRBJ1-1	TRBV6-6	NA
CSVLNPLAGASNEQFF	TGCAGCGTCCTTAATCCCCTAGCGGGAGCGTCCAATGAGCAGTTCTTC	NA	TRBJ2-1	TRBV29-1	TRBD2
CTSSLTLLGQLSGYTF	TGCACCAGCAGCTTAACCCTTCTCGGCCAGCTGTCTGGCTACACCTTC	NA	TRBJ1-2	TRBV4-1	NA
CSATRGDRDSTYEHYF	TGTAGTGCTACTCGGGGAGACCGGGACAGCACCTACGAGCATTACTTC	few	TRBJ2-7	TRBV20-1	TRBD1
CSVSGTSQETQYF	TGCAGCGTGAGCGGGACTTCCCAAGAGACCCAGTACTTC	NA	TRBJ2-5	TRBV29-1	TRBD2
CASSPSTDTETFF	TGTGCCAGCAGTCCTTCAACTGACACTGAAACTTTCTTT	NA	TRBJ1-1	TRBV6-5	NA
CASNLMGYTEAFF	TGTGCCAGCAACTTAATGGGGTACACTGAAGCTTTCTTT	NA	TRBJ1-1	TRBV7-9	NA
CTSKGQGDTGELFF	TGTACCAGCAAGGGACAGGGAGATACCGGGGAGCTGTTTTTT	once	TRBJ2-2	TRBV6-5	TRBD1
CASSLPPAEQHF	TGTGCCAGCAGCTTACCCCCTGCGGAGCAGCATTTC	NA	TRBJ2-7	TRBV11-3	NA
CASTRGYEHYF	TGTGCCAGCACAAGGGGGTACGAGCACTACTTC	once	TRBJ2-7	TRBV6-2/TRBV6-3	NA
CASSLRVARSYYEQFF	TGTGCTAGCAGCTTAAGAGTAGCGCGCTCCTACTATGAGCAGTTCTTC	once	TRBJ2-1	TRBV11-3	NA
CSARGDRGRRSDTQYF	TGCAGTGCTAGAGGGGACAGGGGGCGGAGGTCAGATACGCAGTATTTT	few	TRBJ2-3	TRBV20-1	TRBD1
CASSPDRHNEQFF	TGTGCCAGCAGCCCTGACAGGCACAATGAGCAGTTCTTC	NA	TRBJ2-1	TRBV11-1	NA